Listed below are T cell receptor beta chains from one sample, sequenced in a study of early T cells in non-severe SARS-CoV-2 infection. TCRdb re-derived calls from the 5' RACE reads in MiXCR, one entry per CDR3 protein. The table lists some 12,000 distinct CDR3 sequences, 4% to 5.5% of them singletons. Source material: whole blood. These TCRs come from an adult who was a healthcare worker with PCR-confirmed SARS-CoV-2 infection or an uninfected control (not recorded which). The CDR3 runs from the conserved cysteine through the conserved F or W. D genes are given only for firm matches. Clone size is shown for a subset of rows, as once, few, many or a class of expanded clone.

>many|13|TRBJ2-7|TRBV4-2|NA
CASSQVPGYEQYF
TGTGCCAGCAGCCAAGTCCCGGGCTACGAGCAGTACTTC
>many|13|TRBJ1-2|TRBV7-9|NA
CASSLEEGIGYTF
TGTGCCAGCAGCTTAGAGGAAGGGATCGGCTACACCTTC
>NA|14|TRBJ1-1|TRBV18|NA
CASSSTDFNTEAFF
TGTGCCAGCTCATCCACAGACTTTAACACTGAAGCTTTCTTT
>NA|13|TRBJ2-1|TRBV5-4|TRBD1
CASSGARGHEQFF
TGTGCCAGCAGCGGGGCCAGGGGGCATGAGCAGTTCTTC
>many|15|TRBJ2-1|TRBV12-3/TRBV12-4|NA
CASSLQQGWSDEQFF
TGTGCCAGCAGTCTTCAACAGGGATGGAGCGATGAGCAGTTCTTC
>few|14|TRBJ1-1|TRBV7-2|NA
CASSLSVGGTEAFF
TGTGCCAGCAGCTTATCCGTCGGTGGGACTGAAGCTTTCTTT
>many|12|TRBJ2-3|TRBV5-4|NA
CASSFDGDTQYF
TGTGCCAGCAGCTTTGATGGGGATACGCAGTATTTT
>many|14|TRBJ1-1|TRBV6-6|NA
CASSRDLGNTEAFF
TGTGCCAGCAGTCGGGACCTTGGGAACACTGAAGCTTTCTTT
>NA|18|TRBJ2-3|TRBV5-1|TRBD2
CASSLGLAGGPTQDTQYF
TGCGCCAGCAGCTTGGGCCTAGCGGGGGGCCCAACCCAAGATACGCAGTATTTT
>many|15|TRBJ2-2|TRBV7-9|TRBD1
CASSLGQVNTGELFF
TGTGCCAGCAGCCTGGGACAGGTGAACACCGGGGAGCTGTTTTTT
>many|16|TRBJ2-6|TRBV2|TRBD1
CASRLQGAKGANVLTF
TGTGCCAGCAGACTACAGGGGGCGAAGGGGGCCAACGTCCTGACTTTC
>medium-sized|13|TRBJ1-6|TRBV7-9|NA
CASSLVRESPLHF
TGTGCCAGCAGCTTAGTAAGGGAATCACCCCTCCACTTT
>few|13|TRBJ2-4|TRBV7-9|NA
CASSFVGDGRQYF
TGTGCCAGCAGCTTTGTCGGGGACGGAAGGCAGTACTTC
>many|15|TRBJ1-2|TRBV15|TRBD1
CATSRDIGQGYGYTF
TGTGCCACCAGCAGAGATATCGGACAGGGCTATGGCTACACCTTC
>many|13|TRBJ2-3|TRBV4-1|NA
CASSQDRANTQYF
TGCGCCAGCAGCCAAGATCGGGCGAATACGCAGTATTTT
>NA|13|TRBJ1-2|TRBV6-2/TRBV6-3|NA
CASSRGLGRSYTF
TGTGCCAGCAGCCGTGGACTGGGACGGAGCTACACCTTC
>NA|15|TRBJ1-6|TRBV11-2|NA
CASSLVGSYNSPLHF
TGTGCCAGCAGCTTAGTGGGCTCCTATAATTCACCCCTCCACTTT
>medium-sized|15|TRBJ1-5|TRBV4-3|NA
CASSQSPRSNQPQHF
TGCGCCAGCAGCCAAAGTCCACGTAGCAATCAGCCCCAGCATTTT
>medium-sized|13|TRBJ2-7|TRBV6-1|NA
CASQGSGSYEQYF
TGTGCCAGCCAGGGTTCAGGGTCCTACGAGCAGTACTTC
>many|14|TRBJ2-7|TRBV3-1|NA
CASSQGPGDYEQYF
TGTGCCAGCAGCCAAGGGCCGGGGGACTACGAGCAGTACTTC
>many|14|TRBJ2-2|TRBV13|NA
CASRARGDTGELFF
TGTGCCAGTCGGGCCAGGGGTGACACCGGGGAGCTGTTTTTT
>many|14|TRBJ1-1|TRBV4-1|NA
CASSTVGGDTEAFF
TGCGCCAGCTCGACAGTAGGGGGGGACACTGAAGCTTTCTTT
>many|15|TRBJ2-1|TRBV5-6|NA
CASSLSYRSRNEQFF
TGTGCCAGCAGCTTGTCTTACAGGTCAAGGAATGAGCAGTTCTTC
>few|17|TRBJ1-1|TRBV5-1|TRBD1
CASSRGDRGTSWTEAFF
TGCGCCAGCAGCCGCGGGGACAGGGGAACCTCGTGGACTGAAGCTTTCTTT
>many|14|TRBJ1-1|TRBV9|NA
CASSVVEANTEAFF
TGTGCCAGCAGCGTAGTAGAGGCGAACACTGAAGCTTTCTTT
>NA|13|TRBJ1-1|TRBV7-3|NA
CASSLTRNTEAFF
TGTGCCAGCAGCTTAACCCGGAACACTGAAGCTTTCTTT
>medium-sized|14|TRBJ1-4|TRBV12-3/TRBV12-4|NA
CASSPDRTNEKLFF
TGTGCCAGCAGCCCGGACAGAACTAATGAAAAACTGTTTTTT
>medium-sized|18|TRBJ1-1|TRBV29-1|NA
CSVVTFGRGNEMDTEAFF
TGCAGCGTTGTGACTTTTGGCAGGGGAAATGAAATGGACACTGAAGCTTTCTTT
>NA|15|TRBJ1-1|TRBV20-1|TRBD1
CSAIQGGPGNTEAFF
TGCAGTGCTATCCAGGGGGGGCCCGGGAACACTGAAGCTTTCTTT
>NA|16|TRBJ1-5|TRBV27|TRBD1
CASRRSGQALQQPQHF
TGTGCCAGCAGAAGAAGCGGACAGGCCCTCCAACAGCCCCAGCATTTT
>NA|17|TRBJ1-1|TRBV9|TRBD1
CASSGLGRDRENTEAFF
TGTGCCAGCAGCGGACTAGGCCGGGACAGGGAGAACACTGAAGCTTTCTTT
>many|11|TRBJ2-7|TRBV12-3/TRBV12-4|NA
CATGVLQEQYF
TGTGCCACCGGGGTTTTGCAGGAGCAGTACTTC
>few|15|TRBJ2-7|TRBV5-1|NA
CASSFDPLSTYEQYF
TGCGCCAGCAGCTTTGATCCACTATCGACCTACGAGCAGTACTTC
>many|12|TRBJ1-5|TRBV28|NA
CASSPSQTPQHF
TGTGCCAGCAGTCCCTCGCAAACCCCCCAGCATTTT
>many|13|TRBJ1-2|TRBV7-9|TRBD1
CASSSTGSYGYTF
TGTGCCAGCAGCTCGACAGGGAGCTATGGCTACACCTTC
>medium-sized|13|TRBJ2-1|TRBV20-1|NA
CSVIGPPNNEQFF
TGCAGTGTGATTGGGCCCCCAAACAATGAGCAGTTCTTC
>many|15|TRBJ2-3|TRBV7-2|TRBD2
CASSLSRGGPDTQYF
TGTGCCAGCAGCTTGAGTCGGGGGGGCCCAGATACGCAGTATTTT
>NA|13|TRBJ1-2|TRBV29-1|NA
CSVPEMGGYGYTF
TGCAGCGTTCCTGAGATGGGGGGCTATGGCTACACCTTC
>few|16|TRBJ1-4|TRBV19|TRBD1
CASRSTGDTTNEKLFF
TGTGCCAGTAGGTCAACAGGGGACACAACTAATGAAAAACTGTTTTTT
>medium-sized|15|TRBJ2-3|TRBV6-5|TRBD2
CASIAGGQVTDTQYF
TGTGCCAGCATCGCGGGGGGCCAAGTAACAGATACGCAGTATTTT